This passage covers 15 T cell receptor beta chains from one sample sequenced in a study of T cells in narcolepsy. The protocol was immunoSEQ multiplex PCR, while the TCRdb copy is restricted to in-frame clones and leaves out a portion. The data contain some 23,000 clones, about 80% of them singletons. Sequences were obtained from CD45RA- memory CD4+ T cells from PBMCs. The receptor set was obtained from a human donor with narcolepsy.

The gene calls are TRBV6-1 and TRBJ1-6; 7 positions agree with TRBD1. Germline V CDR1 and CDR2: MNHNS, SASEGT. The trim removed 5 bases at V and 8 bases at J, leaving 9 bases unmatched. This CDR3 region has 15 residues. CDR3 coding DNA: TGTGCCAGCAGTCGAGGGGGCCAGACGCATTCACCCCTCCACTTT. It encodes CASSRGGQTHSPLHF.

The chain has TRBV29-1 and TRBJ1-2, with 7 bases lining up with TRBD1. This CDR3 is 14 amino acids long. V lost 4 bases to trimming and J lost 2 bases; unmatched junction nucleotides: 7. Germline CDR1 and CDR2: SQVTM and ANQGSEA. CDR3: CSVGGRGMNYGYTF. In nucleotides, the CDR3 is TGCAGCGTTGGTGGCAGGGGGATGAACTATGGCTACACCTTC. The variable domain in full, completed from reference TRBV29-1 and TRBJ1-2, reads SAVISQKPSRDICQRGTSLTIQCQVDSQVTMMFWYRQQPGQSLTLIATANQGSEATYESGFVIDKFPISRPNLTFSTLTVSNMSPEDSSIYLCSVGGRGMNYGYTFGSGTRLTVV.

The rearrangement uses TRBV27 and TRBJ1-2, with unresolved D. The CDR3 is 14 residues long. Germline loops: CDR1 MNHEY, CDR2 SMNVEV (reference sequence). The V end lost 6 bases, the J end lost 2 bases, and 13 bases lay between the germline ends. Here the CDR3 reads CASRPHAVNYGYTF. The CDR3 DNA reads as TGTGCCAGCAGGCCCCACGCCGTCAACTATGGCTACACCTTC.

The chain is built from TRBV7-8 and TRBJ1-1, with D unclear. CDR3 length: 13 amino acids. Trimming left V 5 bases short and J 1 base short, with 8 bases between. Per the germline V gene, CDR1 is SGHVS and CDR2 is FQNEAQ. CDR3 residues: CASSRGSNTEAFF. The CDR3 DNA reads TGTGCCAGCAGCCGCGGGTCGAACACTGAAGCTTTCTTT.

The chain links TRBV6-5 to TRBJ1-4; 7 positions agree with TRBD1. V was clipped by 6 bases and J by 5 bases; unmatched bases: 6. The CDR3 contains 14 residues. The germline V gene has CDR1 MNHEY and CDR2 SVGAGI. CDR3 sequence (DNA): TGTGCCAGCAGCCCGACAGGGAGAAATGAAAAACTGTTTTTT. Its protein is CASSPTGRNEKLFF.

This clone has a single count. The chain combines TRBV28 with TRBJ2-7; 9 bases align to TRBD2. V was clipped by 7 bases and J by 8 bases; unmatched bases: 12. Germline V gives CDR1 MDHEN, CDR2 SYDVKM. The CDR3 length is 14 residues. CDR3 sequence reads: CASTPQAGGIKQYF. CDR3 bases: TGTGCCAGCACTCCTCAAGCGGGAGGAATTAAGCAGTACTTC.

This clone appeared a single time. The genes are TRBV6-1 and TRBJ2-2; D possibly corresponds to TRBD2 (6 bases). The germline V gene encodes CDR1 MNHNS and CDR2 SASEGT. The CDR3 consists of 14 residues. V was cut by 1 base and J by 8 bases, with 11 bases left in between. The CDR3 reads CASSEGGGIGELFF. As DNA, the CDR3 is TGTGCCAGCAGTGAAGGGGGCGGGATTGGGGAGCTGTTTTTT.

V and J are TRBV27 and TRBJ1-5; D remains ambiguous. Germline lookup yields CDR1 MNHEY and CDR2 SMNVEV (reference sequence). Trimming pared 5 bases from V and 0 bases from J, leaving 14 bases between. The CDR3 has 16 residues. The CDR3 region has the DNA TGTGCCAGCAGTCTCCACTCCCTTAATAGCAATCAGCCCCAGCATTTT. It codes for CASSLHSLNSNQPQHF.

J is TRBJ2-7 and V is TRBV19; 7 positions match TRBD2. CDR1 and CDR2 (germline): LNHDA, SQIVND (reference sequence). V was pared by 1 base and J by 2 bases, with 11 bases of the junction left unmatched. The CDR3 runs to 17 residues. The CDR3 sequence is CASSIARSSGRPYEQYF. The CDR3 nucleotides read TGTGCCAGTAGTATAGCCCGGTCTAGCGGACGCCCCTACGAGCAGTACTTC. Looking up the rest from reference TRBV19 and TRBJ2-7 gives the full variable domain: DGGITQSPKYLFRKEGQNVTLSCEQNLNHDAMYWYRQDPGQGLRLIYYSQIVNDFQKGDIAEGYSVSREKKESFPLTVTSAQKNPTAFYLCASSIARSSGRPYEQYFGPGTRLTVT.

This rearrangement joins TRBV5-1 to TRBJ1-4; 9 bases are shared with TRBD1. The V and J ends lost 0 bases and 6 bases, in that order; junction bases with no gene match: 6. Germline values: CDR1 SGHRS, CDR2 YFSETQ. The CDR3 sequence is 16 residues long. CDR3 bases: TGCGCCAGCAGCTTGGCGGGACAGGGAGTTTATGAAAAACTGTTTTTT. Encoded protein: CASSLAGQGVYEKLFF.

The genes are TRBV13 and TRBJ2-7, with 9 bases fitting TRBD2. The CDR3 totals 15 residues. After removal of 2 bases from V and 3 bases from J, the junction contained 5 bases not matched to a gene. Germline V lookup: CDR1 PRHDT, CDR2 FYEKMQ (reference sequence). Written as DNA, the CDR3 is TGTGCCAGCAGCTTATTGAGTAGCGGGGGCTACGAGCAGTACTTC. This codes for CASSLLSSGGYEQYF.

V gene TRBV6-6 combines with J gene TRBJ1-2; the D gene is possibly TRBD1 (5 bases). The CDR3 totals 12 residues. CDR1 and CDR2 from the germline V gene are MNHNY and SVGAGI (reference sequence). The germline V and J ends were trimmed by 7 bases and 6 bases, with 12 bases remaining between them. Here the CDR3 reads CASTIKGDGYTF. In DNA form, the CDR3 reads TGTGCCAGCACTATCAAAGGGGATGGCTACACCTTC.

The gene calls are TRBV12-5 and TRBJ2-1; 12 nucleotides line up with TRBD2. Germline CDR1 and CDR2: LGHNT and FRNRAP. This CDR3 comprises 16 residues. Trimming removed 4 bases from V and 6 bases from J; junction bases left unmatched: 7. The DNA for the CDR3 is TGTGCTAGTGGTTCCCCCTCGACTAGCGGGGGCAATGAGCAGTTCTTC. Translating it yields CASGSPSTSGGNEQFF.

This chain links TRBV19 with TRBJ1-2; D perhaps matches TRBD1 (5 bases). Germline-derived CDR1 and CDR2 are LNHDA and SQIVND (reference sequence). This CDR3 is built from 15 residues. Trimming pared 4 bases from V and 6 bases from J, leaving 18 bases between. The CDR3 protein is CASSTDLAGSHGYTF. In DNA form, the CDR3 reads TGTGCCAGTAGTACCGATTTGGCAGGGAGTCATGGCTACACCTTC.

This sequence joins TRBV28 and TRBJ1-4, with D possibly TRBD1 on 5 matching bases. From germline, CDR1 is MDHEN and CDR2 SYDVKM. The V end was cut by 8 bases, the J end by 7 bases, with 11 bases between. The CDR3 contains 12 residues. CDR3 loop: CASGGVVEKLFF. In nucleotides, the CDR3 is TGTGCCAGCGGAGGGGTGGTTGAAAAACTGTTTTTT.